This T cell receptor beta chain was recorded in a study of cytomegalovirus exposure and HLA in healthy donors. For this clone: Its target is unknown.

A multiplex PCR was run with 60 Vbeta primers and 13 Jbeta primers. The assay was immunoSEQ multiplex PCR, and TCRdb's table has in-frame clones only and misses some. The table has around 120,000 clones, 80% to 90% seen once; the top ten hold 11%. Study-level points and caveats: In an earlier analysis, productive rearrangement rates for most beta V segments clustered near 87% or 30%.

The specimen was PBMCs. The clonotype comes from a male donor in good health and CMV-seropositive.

The CDR3: CASSAWDRAVGAQYF. CDR3 coding DNA: TGTGCCAGCAGCGCCTGGGACAGGGCTGTAGGGGCGCAGTATTTT. This chain links TRBV9 with TRBJ2-3; 9 bases are shared with TRBD1. CDR3 length equals 15 residues. J gave up 10 bases and V 3 bases, and 12 bases lay outside the gene matches. Looked up from germline, CDR1 is SGDLS and CDR2 is YYNGEE.